Following are 30 T cell receptor beta chains from one sample sequenced in a study of T-cell reconstitution after alpha-beta-depleted transplantation in children. Unique molecular identifiers featured in how the TCRbeta library was prepared. TCRdb itself ran the PCR reads through MiXCR, one entry per CDR3 protein. Altogether approximately 500,000 distinct CDR3 sequences are present, roughly a tenth being singletons, with the ten largest covering approximately 2%. The sequencing used PBMCs, collected before TCRalphabeta/CD19-depleted stem cell transplant. The receptors originated from a child younger than 10 with inherited bone marrow failure, due to receive a stem cell transplant.

This clonotype was observed at least ten times. The chain is built from TRBV5-1 and TRBJ1-6; D is uncertain. Trimming left V 0 bases short and J 2 bases short, with 6 bases between. CDR3 length: 15 amino acids. Germline V CDR1 and CDR2: SGHRS, YFSETQ. The CDR3: CASSLESPYNSPLHF. The CDR3, as DNA: TGCGCCAGCAGCTTGGAGAGTCCCTATAATTCACCCCTCCACTTT. Full variable domain (outside the CDR3, taken from reference TRBV5-1 and TRBJ1-6): KAGVTQTPRYLIKTRGQQVTLSCSPISGHRSVSWYQQTPGQGLQFLFEYFSETQRNKGNFPGRFSGRQFSNSRSEMNVSTLELGDSALYLCASSLESPYNSPLHFGNGTRLTVT.

Ten or more counts support this clonotype. The chain is built from TRBV5-6 and TRBJ1-1, with 7 bases lining up with TRBD1. V lost 1 base and J lost 1; bases outside the gene matches: 10. Germline V gene data show CDR1 as SGHDT and CDR2 as YYEEEE. This CDR3 spans 17 amino acids. CDR3 protein: CASSLWGWDSGNTEAFF. CDR3 in DNA: TGTGCCAGCAGCTTGTGGGGGTGGGACAGCGGGAACACTGAAGCTTTCTTT. The variable domain in full, with the rest retrieved from reference TRBV5-6 and TRBJ1-1, is DAGVTQSPTHLIKTRGQQVTLRCSPKSGHDTVSWYQQALGQGPQFIFQYYEEEERQRGNFPDRFSGHQFPNYSSELNVNALLLGDSALYLCASSLWGWDSGNTEAFFGQGTRLTVV.

This clonotype turned up a few times. This sequence joins TRBV9 and TRBJ1-5; unclear D gene. V gave up 1 base and J gave up 10 bases, with 15 bases separating them. The CDR3 runs to 14 residues. Germline values: CDR1 SGDLS, CDR2 YYNGEE. Written as DNA, the CDR3 is TGTGCCAGCAGCGTATCCCCCGGAGGAGATCCCCAGCATTTT. This gives the protein CASSVSPGGDPQHF.

Ten or more counts support this clonotype. The rearrangement links TRBV7-9 to TRBJ1-1; D is undetermined. Trimming cost V 3 bases and J 1 base, with 12 bases left between them. The germline V gene encodes CDR1 SEHNR and CDR2 FQNEAQ (reference sequence). CDR3 size: 15 residues. CDR3 loop: CASSFSAGENTEAFF. CDR3 bases: TGTGCCAGCAGCTTTTCAGCCGGGGAGAACACTGAAGCTTTCTTT.

The CDR3 DNA is TGTGCCAGCAGCAAAGCGGGACAGGGGGTTAGCGGGAGAGTTCGAGATACGCAGTATTTT. Its protein product is CASSKAGQGVSGRVRDTQYF. The gene calls are TRBV21-1 and TRBJ2-3; the D segment call TRBD1 is taken from the table without a DNA check. TRBV21-1 is marked as a pseudogene. CDR3 size: 20 residues.

A word on this clonotype: This clone may be a read error of a much larger clone one base away. J is TRBJ2-1 and V is TRBV29-1; possible D gene TRBD2, 5 bases. This CDR3 is built from 15 residues. CDR1 SQVTM and CDR2 ANQGSEA come from the germline V gene. Trimming took off 3 bases at V and 5 bases at J, with 17 bases between the two ends. CDR3 residues: CSVDGVGQRDNEQFF. CDR3 nucleotides: TGCAGCGTTGATGGCGTTGGGCAGAGGGACAATGAGCAGTTCTTC.

At least ten counts were recorded for this clonotype. The chain links TRBV6-5 to TRBJ2-7, with D perhaps matching TRBD2 (5 bases). Germline CDR1 MNHEY, CDR2 SVGAGI. CDR3 length: 15 residues. Trimming stripped 1 base from V and 4 bases from J, with 14 bases between. The CDR3 region is CASSYYVGVSYEQYF. The CDR3, as DNA: TGTGCCAGCAGTTACTACGTCGGGGTCTCTTACGAGCAGTACTTC.

This clonotype was seen only a few times. This rearrangement joins TRBV20-1 to TRBJ2-3, with TRBD2 identical over 11 bases. From germline, CDR1 is DFQATT and CDR2 SNEGSKA (reference sequence). The CDR3 loop spans 15 amino acids. With 0 bases clipped from V and 6 bases from J, the junction kept 5 bases outside the gene matches. The CDR3 spells CSARDPSSGRDTQYF. CDR3 bases: TGCAGTGCTAGAGATCCATCTAGCGGGAGGGATACGCAGTATTTT.

This clonotype was observed at least ten times. The chain uses TRBV6-5 and TRBJ1-3; D possibly corresponds to TRBD1 (6 bases). V lost 2 bases to trimming and J lost 4 bases, with 15 bases between them. This CDR3 comprises 16 residues. Germline CDR1 reads MNHEY; CDR2 reads SVGAGI. In DNA, the CDR3 is TGTGCCAGCAGTTACGATTTGGGGGCGACAGGAAACACCATATATTTT. This codes for CASSYDLGATGNTIYF.

On this clonotype: A read error is possible here, since a much larger clone lies one base away. This chain links TRBV7-2 with TRBJ1-1; D unresolved. This CDR3 comprises 15 residues. Germline V CDR1 and CDR2: SGHTA, FQGNSA. CDR3 sequence reads: CASSLAGMLNAEAFF. The DNA of the CDR3 is TGTGCCAGCAGCTTAGCGGGGATGTTGAACGCTGAAGCTTTCTTT. Full variable domain (outside the CDR3, taken from reference TRBV7-2 and TRBJ1-1): GAGVSQSPSNKVTEKGKDVELRCDPISGHTALYWYRQSLGQGLEFLIYFQGNSAPDKSGLPSDRFSAERTGGSVSTLTIQRTQQEDSAVYLCASSLAGMLNAEAFFGQGTRLTVV.

J is TRBJ2-4 and V is TRBV6-2 or TRBV6-3, with 8 bases that match TRBD2. The V segment lost 2 bases and the J segment 4 bases; nucleotides outside the gene matches: 7. Germline assignment: CDR1 MNHEY and CDR2 SVGEGT. The CDR3 consists of 16 residues. The CDR3 DNA reads TGTGCCAGCAGTTACCTGTTACTAGCGGTGAAAAACATTCAGTACTTC. It translates to CASSYLLLAVKNIQYF.

This clonotype was found many times. The rearrangement joins TRBV5-5 to TRBJ2-4, with D unresolved. The CDR3 has 12 residues. Germline assignment: CDR1 SGHKS and CDR2 YYEKEE (reference sequence). Trimming removed 2 bases from V and 6 bases from J, with 6 bases in between. The CDR3, as DNA: TGTGCCAGCAGCTTTTACCTAAACATTCAGTACTTC. Translating gives CASSFYLNIQYF.

Many counts were recorded for this clonotype. V is TRBV20-1 and J is TRBJ2-3; TRBD2 might be the D (5 bases). With 0 bases removed from V and 2 bases from J, the gap between germline ends came to 9 bases. Germline V gene sequence: CDR1 DFQATT, CDR2 SNEGSKA (reference sequence). CDR3 length: 14 residues. CDR3 sequence reads: CSARDRRATDTQYF. In nucleotides, the CDR3 is TGCAGTGCTAGAGATCGGCGGGCCACAGATACGCAGTATTTT.

This clonotype showed up many times. The chain couples TRBV7-2 to TRBJ2-7; D gene unclear. Germline CDR1 is SGHTA and CDR2 is FQGNSA. V shed 6 bases and J shed 4 bases, with 10 bases lying between them. This CDR3 contains 12 residues. This CDR3 is CASRSSAYEQYF. DNA for the CDR3: TGTGCCAGCAGATCGTCGGCTTACGAGCAGTACTTC.

This clonotype was seen ten or more times. The gene calls are TRBV24-1 and TRBJ2-3, with 7 bases fitting TRBD2. Germline loops: CDR1 KGHDR, CDR2 SFDVKD. The CDR3 loop spans 13 amino acids. The J segment lost 3 bases and the V segment lost 9 bases, leaving 5 bases of the junction unmatched. The CDR3 coding sequence is TGTGCCACCGGCGGGAGAGGTACAGATACGCAGTATTTT. It is translated as CATGGRGTDTQYF.

At least ten counts were recorded for this clonotype. The chain combines TRBV5-5 with TRBJ2-3, with D perhaps matching TRBD1 (6 bases). The V and J ends lost 0 bases and 2 bases respectively, with 10 bases between them. Germline lookup yields CDR1 SGHKS and CDR2 YYEKEE (reference sequence). The CDR3 length is 15 residues. The CDR3 bases are TGTGCCAGCAGCTTGGGGGACATTACCACAGATACGCAGTATTTT. Translation: CASSLGDITTDTQYF.

Only a few counts were recorded for this clonotype. The chain employs TRBV29-1 and TRBJ2-5; 13 bases are shared with TRBD2. V lost 8 bases and J lost 4; bases outside the gene matches: 22. The germline CDR1 and CDR2 sequences are SQVTM and ANQGSEA. The CDR3 is 19 amino acids. The CDR3: CSSRHPPGTSGEVGETQYF. The CDR3 nucleotides are TGCAGCTCGAGACATCCCCCCGGGACTAGCGGGGAGGTAGGAGAGACCCAGTACTTC. The variable domain in full, completed from reference TRBV29-1 and TRBJ2-5, reads SAVISQKPSRDICQRGTSLTIQCQVDSQVTMMFWYRQQPGQSLTLIATANQGSEATYESGFVIDKFPISRPNLTFSTLTVSNMSPEDSSIYLCSSRHPPGTSGEVGETQYFGPGTRLLVL.

In this sample, this clonotype turned up many times. The chain combines TRBV29-1 with TRBJ2-2, with no clear D. V lost 5 bases and J lost 0, with 10 bases in between. Germline loops: CDR1 SQVTM, CDR2 ANQGSEA. The CDR3 is made up of 14 amino acids. The DNA for the CDR3 is TGCAGCGTTTATGCAAGCCCGAACACCGGGGAGCTGTTTTTT. This sequence encodes CSVYASPNTGELFF.

V is TRBV9 and J is TRBJ2-7; D possibly corresponds to TRBD2 (5 bases). V lost 2 bases and J lost 4, with 16 bases in between. The CDR3 consists of 15 residues. Germline V gene sequence: CDR1 SGDLS, CDR2 YYNGEE. CDR3 DNA sequence: TGTGCCAGCAGCGTGGGAGAGACACGATGGTACGAGCAGTACTTC. This gives the protein CASSVGETRWYEQYF.

In this sample, this clonotype turned up many times. The V gene is TRBV27, the J gene TRBJ2-1; D not certain. CDR3 length: 13 amino acids. The V and J ends lost 3 bases and 4 bases respectively, with 7 bases between them. CDR1 and CDR2 from the germline V gene are MNHEY and SMNVEV (reference sequence). The DNA of the CDR3 is TGTGCCAGCAGTTTGTCCGTATACAATGAGCAGTTCTTC. It codes for CASSLSVYNEQFF.

This clonotype was recorded at least ten times. The chain joins TRBV27 to TRBJ2-7; 13 positions agree with TRBD2. J gave up 4 bases and V 5 bases, and 11 bases lay outside the gene matches. The CDR3 is 17 amino acids. Per the germline V gene, CDR1 is MNHEY and CDR2 is SMNVEV (reference sequence). The CDR3 loop is CASSTLRTSGSQYEQYF. CDR3 bases: TGTGCCAGCAGTACGCTTCGGACTAGCGGGAGTCAGTACGAGCAGTACTTC.

Remarks on this clonotype: Just one base apart from a much larger clone, this may be a read error. The rearrangement links TRBV21-1 to TRBJ2-5; the table calls TRBD2, which could not be checked here. TRBV21-1 is a listed pseudogene. This CDR3 region has 17 residues. The CDR3 DNA is TGTGCCACCAGCAAAGGGTGGGCGGGCCCCCCTCAAGAGACCCAGTACTTC. Translated, it gives CATSKGWAGPPQETQYF.

At least ten counts were recorded for this clonotype. The V call is TRBV6-1, the J call TRBJ2-7; possible D gene TRBD2, 5 bases. Germline V gives CDR1 MNHNS, CDR2 SASEGT. The CDR3 consists of 13 residues. Trimming took off 7 bases at V and 0 bases at J, with 10 bases between the two ends. CDR3 residues: CASTGGYSYEQYF. CDR3 nucleotides: TGTGCCAGCACCGGCGGGTACTCCTACGAGCAGTACTTC.

The gene calls are TRBV30 and TRBJ2-2, with D unresolved. The CDR3 has 13 residues. V gave up 7 bases and J gave up 1 base, with 10 bases separating them. Germline V gene lookup returns CDR1 GTSNPN and CDR2 SVGIG (reference sequence). CDR3 region: CALGIENTGELFF. The CDR3 DNA is TGTGCCTTAGGAATAGAGAACACCGGGGAGCTGTTTTTT.

This clonotype was observed a few times. CDR3 nucleotide sequence: TGTGCCAGCAGCTTAGTCGACATCCGGAGCGAGCAGTACTTC. This sequence encodes CASSLVDIRSEQYF. J is TRBJ2-7 and V is TRBV7-9; D remains unclear. V gave up 1 base and J gave up 6 bases, with 13 bases separating them. CDR1 is SEHNR, CDR2 FQNEAQ, per germline (reference sequence). The CDR3 is 14 amino acids.

V usage is TRBV12-3 or TRBV12-4 and J usage is TRBJ1-2; weak D call: TRBD1 (6 bases). V lost 4 bases, J lost 6 bases, and 18 bases lay in between. The CDR3 is made up of 15 amino acids. The CDR3 DNA reads as TGTGCCAGCAGTTCATCGGACAGCCAATTTGATGGCTACACCTTC. Protein: CASSSSDSQFDGYTF.

The V and J genes are TRBV20-1 and TRBJ1-5; no clear D gene. Trimming stripped 1 base from V and 4 bases from J, with 11 bases between. Germline loops: CDR1 DFQATT, CDR2 SNEGSKA (reference sequence). This CDR3 is built from 14 residues. For the CDR3, the DNA is TGCAGTGCTAGAGTTGGGGAGGCAAATCAGCCCCAGCATTTT. Translated, it gives CSARVGEANQPQHF.

Turning to this clonotype: A single base separates this from a much larger clone, so it may be a read error. The chain has TRBV12-3 or TRBV12-4 and TRBJ2-3; 14 nucleotides agree with TRBD2. The CDR3 contains 19 residues. The DNA for the CDR3 is TGTGCCAGCTGTTTGGCCCCTAGACTAGCGGGAGGGAGCACAGATACGCAGTATTTT. This translates into CASCLAPRLAGGSTDTQYF.

This rearrangement joins TRBV4-1 to TRBJ2-1; 7 nucleotides line up with TRBD2. V gave up 0 bases and J gave up 7 bases; unmatched junction bases: 6. CDR3 length: 15 amino acids. Per the germline V gene, CDR1 is MGHRA and CDR2 is YSYEKL. The CDR3 protein is CASSQEAGDLNEQFF. Here the CDR3 DNA reads TGCGCCAGCAGCCAAGAGGCGGGAGATTTAAATGAGCAGTTCTTC.

There are many counts of this clonotype. The chain combines TRBV27 with TRBJ2-7; 9 nucleotides agree with TRBD1. The CDR3 is 14 residues long. From germline, CDR1 is MNHEY and CDR2 SMNVEV (reference sequence). The V segment lost 8 bases and the J segment 2 bases; nucleotides outside the gene matches: 7. Written as DNA, the CDR3 is TGTGCCAGCGCACGGGACAGGGTCCCCTACGAGCAGTACTTC. It codes for CASARDRVPYEQYF.